This T cell receptor beta chain was profiled in a study of blood T cell repertoires in COVID-19. Study at large: The origin of the acute and convalescent COVID-19 samples was the United States, Italy and Spain. In each case, the material was cDNA or gDNA derived from T cells, B-cell-depleted T cells, or PBMCs.

Authors' data handling: Estimated nucleated cell counts came from reference gene primer amplification. Using immunoSEQ multiplex PCR, the repertoire was profiled, and TCRdb retains in-frame clones only, with some absent. The V and J calls and the clone size are those of that table, but D and trimming were determined from the DNA. Of roughly 120,000 clones listed, 90% are singletons. V lost 0 bases and J 2 bases, leaving 11 bases between the germline ends. Looked up from germline, CDR1 is SEHNR and CDR2 is FQNEAQ (reference sequence). This CDR3 spans 15 amino acids. Patients at the Seattle site were enrolled during active infection and followed longitudinally.

J is TRBJ2-7 and V is TRBV7-9; no clear D. Input material: peripheral blood. The clonotype comes from a woman aged 60-70 years with COVID-19, enrolled during active disease. The CDR3: CASSLARGSPYEQYF. For the CDR3, the DNA is TGTGCCAGCAGCTTAGCGCGCGGCAGCCCCTACGAGCAGTACTTC.